This TCR beta chain came from a study of blood T cell repertoires in COVID-19. Sequencing used immunoSEQ multiplex PCR; TCRdb keeps in-frame clones, though not all of them. The sample shows about 98,000 clones, almost 85% of them seen only once. The V end lost 2 bases, the J end lost 7 bases, and 12 bases lay between the germline ends. This CDR3 has 14 residues. Germline V gene sequence: CDR1 LGHDT, CDR2 YNNKEL (reference sequence). The sequenced material came from peripheral blood. V is TRBV3-1 (or the pseudogene TRBV3-2) and J is TRBJ1-3, with unresolved D. The sequence came from a man aged 40-49 years with active or convalescent COVID-19. The CDR3 region is CASSQSSVLNTIYF. CDR3 nucleotides: TGTGCCAGCAGCCAATCTAGCGTTTTGAACACCATATATTTT.